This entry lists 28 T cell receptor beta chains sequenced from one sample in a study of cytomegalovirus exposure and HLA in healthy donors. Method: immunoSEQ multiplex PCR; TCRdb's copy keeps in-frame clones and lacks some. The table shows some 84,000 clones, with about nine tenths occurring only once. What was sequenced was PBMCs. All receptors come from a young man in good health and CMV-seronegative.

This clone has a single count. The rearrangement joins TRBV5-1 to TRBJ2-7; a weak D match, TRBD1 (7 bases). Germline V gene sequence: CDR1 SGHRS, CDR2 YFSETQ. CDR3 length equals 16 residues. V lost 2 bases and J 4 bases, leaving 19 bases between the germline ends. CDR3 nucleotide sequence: TGCGCCAGCAGCTTTAAAGGGGCGCAGGGGGGTTACGAGCAGTACTTC. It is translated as CASSFKGAQGGYEQYF. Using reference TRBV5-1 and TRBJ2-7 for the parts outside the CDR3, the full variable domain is KAGVTQTPRYLIKTRGQQVTLSCSPISGHRSVSWYQQTPGQGLQFLFEYFSETQRNKGNFPGRFSGRQFSNSRSEMNVSTLELGDSALYLCASSFKGAQGGYEQYFGPGTRLTVT.

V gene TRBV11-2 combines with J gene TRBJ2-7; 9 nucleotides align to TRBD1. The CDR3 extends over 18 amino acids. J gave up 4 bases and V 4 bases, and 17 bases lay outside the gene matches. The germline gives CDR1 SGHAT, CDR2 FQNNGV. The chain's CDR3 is CASSSHTGGWSHSYEQYF. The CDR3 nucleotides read TGTGCCAGCAGCTCGCATACAGGGGGCTGGAGCCACTCTTACGAGCAGTACTTC.

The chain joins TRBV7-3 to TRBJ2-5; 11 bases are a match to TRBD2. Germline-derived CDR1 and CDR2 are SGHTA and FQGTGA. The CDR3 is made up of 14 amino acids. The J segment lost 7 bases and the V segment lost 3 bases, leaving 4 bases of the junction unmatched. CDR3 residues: CASSLDLAGGTQYF. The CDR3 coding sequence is TGTGCCAGCAGCTTGGATCTAGCGGGAGGGACCCAGTACTTC.

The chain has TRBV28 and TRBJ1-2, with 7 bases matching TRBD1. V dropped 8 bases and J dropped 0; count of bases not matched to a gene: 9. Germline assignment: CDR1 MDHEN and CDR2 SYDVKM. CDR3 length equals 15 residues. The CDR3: CASLPTGQANYGYTF. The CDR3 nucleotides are TGTGCCAGCCTCCCCACCGGACAGGCTAACTATGGCTACACCTTC.

The CDR3 is CASSPDINYGYTF. In nucleotides, the CDR3 is TGCGCCAGCAGCCCCGACATAAATTATGGCTACACCTTC. The rearrangement links TRBV5-1 to TRBJ1-2; unclear D gene. The length of the CDR3 is 13 residues. The V gene lost 4 bases and the J gene lost 5 bases, with 12 bases spanning the gap. The V gene's germline CDR1 is SGHRS and CDR2 YFSETQ.

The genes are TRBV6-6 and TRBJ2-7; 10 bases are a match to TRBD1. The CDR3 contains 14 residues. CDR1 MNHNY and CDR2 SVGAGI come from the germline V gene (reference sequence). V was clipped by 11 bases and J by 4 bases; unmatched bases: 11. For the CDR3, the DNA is TGTGCCGTCTCCCGGGACAGGGGAACATACGAGCAGTACTTC. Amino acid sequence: CAVSRDRGTYEQYF.

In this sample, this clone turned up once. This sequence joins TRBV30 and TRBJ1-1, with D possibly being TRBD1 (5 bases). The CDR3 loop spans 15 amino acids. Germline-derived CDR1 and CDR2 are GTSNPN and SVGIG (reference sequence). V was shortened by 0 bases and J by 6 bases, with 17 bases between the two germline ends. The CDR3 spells CAWSVRNRPMSEAFF. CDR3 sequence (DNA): TGTGCCTGGAGTGTACGGAACAGGCCAATGTCTGAAGCTTTCTTT.

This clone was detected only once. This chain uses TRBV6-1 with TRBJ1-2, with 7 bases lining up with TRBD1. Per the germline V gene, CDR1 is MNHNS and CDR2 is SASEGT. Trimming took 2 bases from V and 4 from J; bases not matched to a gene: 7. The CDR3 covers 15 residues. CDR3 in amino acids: CASSESSGDSYGYTF. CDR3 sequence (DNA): TGTGCCAGCAGTGAAAGCTCAGGGGACAGCTATGGCTACACCTTC.

The CDR3 region is CASSQEVETTSAGYTF. In DNA, the CDR3 is TGCGCCAGCAGCCAAGAAGTAGAGACAACCTCCGCGGGCTACACCTTC. The chain links TRBV4-1 to TRBJ1-2; D gene unclear. V was clipped by 0 bases and J by 8 bases, with 19 bases between them. Germline V gives CDR1 MGHRA, CDR2 YSYEKL. The CDR3 contains 16 residues.

Here the CDR3 reads CAWSVGGSNQPQHF. Here the CDR3 DNA reads TGTGCCTGGAGTGTTGGGGGCAGCAATCAGCCCCAGCATTTT. The chain combines TRBV30 with TRBJ1-5; D may be TRBD1 (6 bases). Between the trimmed V and J ends, which lost 0 bases and 1 base, there was a span of 7 bases. In germline, CDR1 is GTSNPN, CDR2 SVGIG (reference sequence). The CDR3 is 14 residues long.

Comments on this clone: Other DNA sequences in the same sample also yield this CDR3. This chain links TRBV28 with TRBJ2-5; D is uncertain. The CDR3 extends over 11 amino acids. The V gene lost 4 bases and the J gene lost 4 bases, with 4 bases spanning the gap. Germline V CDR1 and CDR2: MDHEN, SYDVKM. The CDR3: CASSSRETQYF. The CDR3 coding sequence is TGTGCCAGCAGTTCCAGAGAGACCCAGTACTTC.

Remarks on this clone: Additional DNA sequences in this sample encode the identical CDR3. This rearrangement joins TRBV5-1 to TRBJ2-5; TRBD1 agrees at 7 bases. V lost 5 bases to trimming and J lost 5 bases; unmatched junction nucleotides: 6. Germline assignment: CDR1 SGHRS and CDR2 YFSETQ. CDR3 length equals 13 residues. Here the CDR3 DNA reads TGCGCCAGCAGTTTAGACAGGGTGGAGACCCAGTACTTC. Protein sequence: CASSLDRVETQYF.

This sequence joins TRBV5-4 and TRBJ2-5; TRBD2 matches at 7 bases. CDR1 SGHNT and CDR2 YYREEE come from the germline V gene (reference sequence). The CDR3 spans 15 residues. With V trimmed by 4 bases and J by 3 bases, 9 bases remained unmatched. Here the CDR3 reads CASSRYGGSEETQYF. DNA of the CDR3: TGTGCCAGCAGCCGATACGGCGGGAGCGAAGAGACCCAGTACTTC.

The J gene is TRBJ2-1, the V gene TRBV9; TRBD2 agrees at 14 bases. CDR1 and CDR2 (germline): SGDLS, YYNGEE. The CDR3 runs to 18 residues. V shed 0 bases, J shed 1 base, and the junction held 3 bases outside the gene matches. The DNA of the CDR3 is TGTGCCAGCAGCGTAGGGGGACTAGCGGGGGAGTCCTACAATGAGCAGTTCTTC. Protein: CASSVGGLAGESYNEQFF.

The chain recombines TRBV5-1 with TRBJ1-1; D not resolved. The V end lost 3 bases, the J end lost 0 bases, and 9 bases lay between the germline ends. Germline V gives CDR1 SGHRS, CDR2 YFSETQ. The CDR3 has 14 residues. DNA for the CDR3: TGCGCCAGCAGCTGGAACAGCATGAACACTGAAGCTTTCTTT. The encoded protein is CASSWNSMNTEAFF.

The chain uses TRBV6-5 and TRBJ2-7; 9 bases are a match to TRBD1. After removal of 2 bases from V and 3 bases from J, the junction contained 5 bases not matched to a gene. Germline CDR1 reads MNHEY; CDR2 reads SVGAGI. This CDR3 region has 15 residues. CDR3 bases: TGTGCCAGCAGTTACCATGGACAGGGGTACTACGAGCAGTACTTC. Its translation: CASSYHGQGYYEQYF.

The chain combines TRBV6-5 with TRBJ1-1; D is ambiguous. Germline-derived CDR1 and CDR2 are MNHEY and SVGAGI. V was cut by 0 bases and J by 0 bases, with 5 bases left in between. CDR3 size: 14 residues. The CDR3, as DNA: TGTGCCAGCAGTTACTCGAGTCTGAACACTGAAGCTTTCTTT. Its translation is CASSYSSLNTEAFF.

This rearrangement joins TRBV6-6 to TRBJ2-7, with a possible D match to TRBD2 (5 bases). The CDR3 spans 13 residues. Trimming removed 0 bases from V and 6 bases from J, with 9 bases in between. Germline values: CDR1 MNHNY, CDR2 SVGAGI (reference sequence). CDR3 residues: CASSYSGGLEQYF. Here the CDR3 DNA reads TGTGCCAGCAGTTACTCCGGAGGTCTCGAGCAGTACTTC.

The CDR3 here is CASSPDRNQPQHF. The CDR3 DNA follows: TGTGCCAGCAGTCCTGACAGAAATCAGCCCCAGCATTTT. This chain links TRBV6-5 with TRBJ1-5; D might be TRBD1 (5 bases). The V end was cut by 5 bases, the J end by 4 bases, with 9 bases between. Germline CDR1 is MNHEY and CDR2 is SVGAGI. The CDR3 runs to 13 residues.

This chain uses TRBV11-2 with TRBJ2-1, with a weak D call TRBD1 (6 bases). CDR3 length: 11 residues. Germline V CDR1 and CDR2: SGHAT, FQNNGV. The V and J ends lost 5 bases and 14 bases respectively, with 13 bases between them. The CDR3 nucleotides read TGTGCCAGCAGCGACGGGGCAGGGGAGTTCTTC. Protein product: CASSDGAGEFF.

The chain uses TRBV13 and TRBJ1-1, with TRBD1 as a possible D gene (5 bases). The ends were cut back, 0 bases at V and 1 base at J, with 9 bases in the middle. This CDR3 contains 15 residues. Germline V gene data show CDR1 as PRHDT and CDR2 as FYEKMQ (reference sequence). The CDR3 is CASSLGGGGNTEAFF. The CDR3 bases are TGTGCCAGCAGCTTAGGCGGGGGAGGGAACACTGAAGCTTTCTTT.

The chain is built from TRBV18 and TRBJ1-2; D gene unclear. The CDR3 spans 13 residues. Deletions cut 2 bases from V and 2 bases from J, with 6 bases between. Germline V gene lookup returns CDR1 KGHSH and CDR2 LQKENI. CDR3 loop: CASSPTDNYGYTF. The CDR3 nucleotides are TGTGCCAGCTCACCAACAGACAACTATGGCTACACCTTC.

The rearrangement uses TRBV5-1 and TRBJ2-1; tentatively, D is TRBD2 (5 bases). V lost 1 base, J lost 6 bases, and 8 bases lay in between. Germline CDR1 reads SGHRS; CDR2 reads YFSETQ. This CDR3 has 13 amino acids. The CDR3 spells CASSLTRPNEQFF. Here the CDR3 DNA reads TGCGCCAGCAGCTTGACTAGGCCCAATGAGCAGTTCTTC.

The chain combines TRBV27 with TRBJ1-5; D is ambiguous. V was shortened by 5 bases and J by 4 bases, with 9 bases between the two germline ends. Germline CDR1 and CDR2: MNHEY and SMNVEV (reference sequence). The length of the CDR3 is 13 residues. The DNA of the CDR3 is TGTGCCAGCAGTATGTTCAGAAATCAGCCCCAGCATTTT. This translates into CASSMFRNQPQHF.

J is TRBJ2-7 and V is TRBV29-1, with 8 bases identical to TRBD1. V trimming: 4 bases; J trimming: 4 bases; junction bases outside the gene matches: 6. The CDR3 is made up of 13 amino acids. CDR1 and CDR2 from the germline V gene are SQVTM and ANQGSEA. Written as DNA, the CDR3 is TGCAGCGTTGCCCAGGGGGCTATTTACGAGCAGTACTTC. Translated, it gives CSVAQGAIYEQYF.

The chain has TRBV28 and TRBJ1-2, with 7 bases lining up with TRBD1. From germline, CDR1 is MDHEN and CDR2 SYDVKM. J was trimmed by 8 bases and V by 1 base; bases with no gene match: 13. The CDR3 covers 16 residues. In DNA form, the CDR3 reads TGTGCCAGCAGTTTATCACAGGGGAACGCCCTATGGGGCTACACCTTC. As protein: CASSLSQGNALWGYTF.

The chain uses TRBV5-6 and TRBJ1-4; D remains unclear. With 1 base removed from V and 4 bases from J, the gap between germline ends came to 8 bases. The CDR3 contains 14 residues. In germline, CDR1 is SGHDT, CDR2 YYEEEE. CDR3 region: CASSLIGGNEKLFF. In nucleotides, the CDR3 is TGTGCCAGCAGCTTGATAGGCGGTAATGAAAAACTGTTTTTT.

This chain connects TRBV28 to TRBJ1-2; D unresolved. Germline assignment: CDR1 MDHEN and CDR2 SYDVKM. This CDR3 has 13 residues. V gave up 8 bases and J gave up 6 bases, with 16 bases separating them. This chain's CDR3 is CASGFGRGNGYTF. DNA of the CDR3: TGTGCCAGCGGATTTGGTCGAGGGAATGGCTACACCTTC.